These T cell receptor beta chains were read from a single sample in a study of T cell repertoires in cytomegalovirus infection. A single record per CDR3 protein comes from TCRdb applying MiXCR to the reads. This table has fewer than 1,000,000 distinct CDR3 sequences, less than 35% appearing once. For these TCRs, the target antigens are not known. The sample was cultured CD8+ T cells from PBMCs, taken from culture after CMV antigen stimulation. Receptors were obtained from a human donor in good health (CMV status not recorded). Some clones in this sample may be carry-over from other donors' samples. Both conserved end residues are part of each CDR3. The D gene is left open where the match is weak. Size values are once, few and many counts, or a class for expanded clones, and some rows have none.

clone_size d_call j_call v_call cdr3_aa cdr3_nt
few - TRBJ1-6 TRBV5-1 CASSLAGGLNSPLHF TGCGCCAGCAGCTTGGCCGGGGGACTTAATTCACCCCTCCACTTT
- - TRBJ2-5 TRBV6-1 CASLSVQETQYF TGTGCCAGCTTATCTGTCCAAGAGACCCAGTACTTC
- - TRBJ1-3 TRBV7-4 CASSLWEAPGNTIYF TGTGCCAGCAGCTTATGGGAGGCCCCCGGAAACACCATATATTTT
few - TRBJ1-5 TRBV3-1 CASSRGRGNQPQHF TGTGCCAGCAGCCGGGGGCGAGGCAATCAGCCCCAGCATTTT
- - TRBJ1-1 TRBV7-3 CASSYLYGEVTEAFF TGTGCCAGCAGCTACCTCTATGGGGAGGTCACTGAAGCTTTCTTT
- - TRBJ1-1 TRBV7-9 CASSLGAGPGSPETFF TGTGCCAGCAGCTTAGGAGCGGGACCAGGGAGTCCCGAAACTTTCTTT
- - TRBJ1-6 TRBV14 CASSQGTQRSYNSPLHF TGTGCCAGCAGCCAGGGGACCCAACGGTCCTATAATTCACCCCTCCACTTT
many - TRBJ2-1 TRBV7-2 CASSGLRPTSSYNEQFF TGTGCCAGCAGCGGTCTCCGTCCGACATCCTCTTACAATGAGCAGTTCTTC
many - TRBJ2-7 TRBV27 CASSFQPVTYEQYF TGTGCCAGCAGTTTCCAGCCAGTAACCTACGAGCAGTACTTC
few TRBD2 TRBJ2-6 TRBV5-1 CASSAPGTLAGGANVLTF TGCGCCAGCAGCGCGCCGGGAACCTTAGCGGGTGGGGCCAACGTCCTGACTTTC
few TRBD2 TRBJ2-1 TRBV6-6 CAIGTNYNEQFF TGTGCCATAGGGACTAACTACAATGAGCAGTTCTTC
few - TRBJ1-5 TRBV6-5 CASSYQKGNQPQHF TGTGCCAGCAGTTACCAAAAAGGCAATCAGCCCCAGCATTTT
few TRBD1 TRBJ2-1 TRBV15 CATEDRGPNSYNEQFF TGTGCCACCGAAGACAGGGGGCCTAACTCCTACAATGAGCAGTTCTTC
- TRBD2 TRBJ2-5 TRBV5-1 CASNGGASGRETQYF TGCGCCAGCAACGGGGGGGCCTCTGGTCGAGAGACCCAGTACTTC